The next 8 T cell receptor beta chains were all read from a single sample in a study of Tregs in tolerant kidney transplant recipients. Clones were sequenced by immunoSEQ multiplex PCR, and TCRdb holds only the in-frame ones, with some missing. The sample holds more than 95,000 clones, about 90% seen once. The specimen sequenced was CD4+ T cells from blood. The origin of the receptors is a human donor in good health.

This clone occurred once. V is TRBV5-6 and J is TRBJ2-7, with TRBD1 as a possible D gene (6 bases). The CDR3 runs 16 residues. Trimming removed 6 bases at V and 0 bases at J, with 19 bases between. The germline V gene encodes CDR1 SGHDT and CDR2 YYEEEE. CDR3 bases: TGTGCCAGCATCAAAGCTGGGACACCCAACTCCTACGAGCAGTACTTC. Translation: CASIKAGTPNSYEQYF.

The V gene is TRBV6-1, the J gene TRBJ2-7, with a possible D match to TRBD2 (6 bases). V dropped 4 bases and J dropped 6 bases, with 16 bases sitting between them. The CDR3 spans 14 residues. CDR1 is MNHNS and CDR2 is SASEGT in the germline V gene. The CDR3 loop is CASSVDREFGEQYF. The CDR3 bases are TGTGCCAGCAGTGTCGACCGGGAGTTTGGCGAGCAGTACTTC.

The V gene is TRBV4-1, the J gene TRBJ1-5; 7 nucleotides align to TRBD1. The V segment lost 4 bases and the J segment 2 bases; nucleotides outside the gene matches: 5. CDR3 length: 15 residues. Germline CDR1 reads MGHRA; CDR2 reads YSYEKL. The CDR3 DNA sequence: TGCGCCAGCAGCCTACAGGGGTCGGGCAATCAGCCCCAGCATTTT. This codes for CASSLQGSGNQPQHF.

This rearrangement joins TRBV5-1 to TRBJ2-7; 12 bases align to TRBD2. The CDR3 runs 16 residues. V lost 4 bases to trimming and J lost 2 bases; unmatched junction nucleotides: 7. Looked up from germline, CDR1 is SGHRS and CDR2 is YFSETQ. CDR3 sequence (DNA): TGCGCCAGCAGCCCCCAACTAGCGGGGGGCACCTACGAGCAGTACTTC. Translation gives CASSPQLAGGTYEQYF.

This clone was seen just once. CDR3 DNA sequence: TGTGCCAGCAGTGAATCCAGGGCCAAAAACATTCAGTACTTC. Amino acids: CASSESRAKNIQYF. The chain combines TRBV6-1 with TRBJ2-4; D ambiguous. This CDR3 comprises 14 residues. Trimming stripped 2 bases from V and 1 base from J, with 6 bases between. Germline CDR1 and CDR2: MNHNS and SASEGT.

The chain combines TRBV14 with TRBJ2-7; TRBD2 matches at 10 bases. This CDR3 has 17 residues. The V gene's germline CDR1 is SGHDN and CDR2 FVKESK. V trimming: 0 bases; J trimming: 0 bases; junction bases outside the gene matches: 5. Written as DNA, the CDR3 is TGTGCCAGCAGCCAAGAACGGCTAGCGGGGGCCTCCTACGAGCAGTACTTC. Its translation: CASSQERLAGASYEQYF.

The chain joins TRBV28 to TRBJ2-1; 8 bases match TRBD2. The germline V gene has CDR1 MDHEN and CDR2 SYDVKM. V shed 7 bases, J shed 8 bases, and the junction held 10 bases outside the gene matches. There are 14 residues in the CDR3. The CDR3 DNA reads TGTGCCAGCATTGGTAGCGGGACCTCGGATGAGCAGTTCTTC. Translating it yields CASIGSGTSDEQFF.

The V gene is TRBV6-1, the J gene TRBJ1-1; D is unresolved. Germline V gives CDR1 MNHNS, CDR2 SASEGT. The CDR3 contains 15 residues. Trimming cost V 4 bases and J 0 bases, with 12 bases left between them. The CDR3 protein is CASSVLLAMNTEAFF. DNA of the CDR3: TGTGCCAGCAGTGTACTTTTGGCCATGAACACTGAAGCTTTCTTT.